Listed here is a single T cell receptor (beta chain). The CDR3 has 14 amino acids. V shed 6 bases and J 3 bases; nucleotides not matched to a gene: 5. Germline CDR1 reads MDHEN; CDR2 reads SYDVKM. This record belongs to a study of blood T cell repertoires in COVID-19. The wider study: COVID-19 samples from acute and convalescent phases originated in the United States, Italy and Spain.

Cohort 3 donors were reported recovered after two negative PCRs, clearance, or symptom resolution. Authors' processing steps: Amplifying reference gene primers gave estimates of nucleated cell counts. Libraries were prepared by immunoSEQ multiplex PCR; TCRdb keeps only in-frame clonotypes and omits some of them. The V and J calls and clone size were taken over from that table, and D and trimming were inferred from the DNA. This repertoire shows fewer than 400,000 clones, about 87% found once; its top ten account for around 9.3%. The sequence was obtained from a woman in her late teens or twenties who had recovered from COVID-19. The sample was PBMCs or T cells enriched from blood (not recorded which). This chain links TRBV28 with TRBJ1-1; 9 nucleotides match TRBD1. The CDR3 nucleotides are TGTGCCAGCAGCAACAGGGGGCAGGACACTGAAGCTTTCTTT. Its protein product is CASSNRGQDTEAFF.